The entry below gives a single TCR beta chain sequence along with its context. What it binds is not known. This specimen belongs to a study of cytomegalovirus exposure and HLA in healthy donors. Study conclusions and caveats: Later work associated approximately 17,000 TCR beta sequences with HLA alleles at 0.05 false discovery rate.

CDR1 is MNHNY and CDR2 is SVGAGI in the germline V gene (reference sequence). Trimming took 2 bases from V and 7 from J, leaving 12 bases between them. The CDR3 runs to 14 residues. Primers included in the PCR were 60 Vbeta and 13 Jbeta primers. Assay: immunoSEQ multiplex PCR; the TCRdb copy retains only in-frame clones and omits some. With 70,000 to 80,000 clones in the sample, the ten largest clones hold roughly 2.8%. The sample comprised PBMCs. The V and J genes are TRBV6-6 and TRBJ1-5, with D unresolved. The clonotype was recovered from a man aged 35 to 55 in good health and CMV-seronegative. CDR3 loop: CASSYGGVGQPQHF. The DNA of the CDR3 is TGTGCCAGCAGTTACGGAGGAGTGGGACAGCCCCAGCATTTT.